This TCR beta chain was profiled in a study of cytomegalovirus exposure and HLA in healthy donors (TCRdb year 2017). In the study overall: In an earlier analysis of roughly 590 of the donors, roughly 300 Gb of sequence data and 100 million or so unique TCR beta sequences from about 190 million T cells were reported. A later genetic analysis took genome-wide SNP genotypes for about 60% of the roughly 670 donors and used that subset as a discovery cohort. The number of donors typed differed by locus, with roughly 620-640 for A, B, C, DRB1 and DQB1, roughly 520 for DQA1, 600 to 610 for DPA1, and 450 to 480 for DPB1. Of the roughly 390 genotyped donors, 75% to 85% were placed in the genetic ancestry cluster associated with self-reported Caucasian donors. About five DR-DQ haplotypes were treated as single units for association and clustering because of strong linkage in the cohort. To study patterns of TCR occurrence, a later analysis re-analyzed previously published TCR beta repertoires from several hundred donors and added high-resolution HLA genotyping. Class I and class II HLA loci were covered by the typing at four-digit resolution. Alongside the repertoire data, information on donor age, sex, ethnicity and CMV serostatus was compiled. Roughly 300 gigabases of sequencing data and around 80 million unique TCR sequences made up an early release that covered approximately 700 HLA-typed donors. Rather than using new phenotypic data, the later analysis identified candidate immune exposures from TCR beta sequences and from how often those sequences occurred across donors. The aim of the study was to test whether cataloging public T cell receptors could identify signatures of past pathogen exposure. To predict cytomegalovirus infection status, the study brought together high-throughput TCR immunosequencing, statistical association of individual TCRs with disease status, and machine learning. The study profiled the T cell repertoires of approximately 700 subjects by immunosequencing and related them to cytomegalovirus serostatus. Among roughly 400 genotyped donors of the cohort, an average of about 240,000 unique TCR beta nucleotide sequences was sequenced per donor, of which roughly 17% were non-productive. All discovery cohort repertoires had been generated using a single sequencing platform. An earlier analysis of about 600 of the donors used high-throughput TCR beta sequencing to judge whether each TCR beta V gene segment behaved as functional or pseudogenic. Besides the first cohort of approximately 710 subjects, a separate validation cohort made up of 120 different subjects was used.

Details on this clone: What this receptor recognizes is not known. Base qualities are not provided; no much larger clone lies one nucleotide away.

Paper-wide results and their limitations: Broadly in line with IMGT annotations, most TCR beta V segments showed up in productive rearrangements about 87% or about 30% of the time in an earlier analysis of several hundred of the donors. Most CMV-associated TCR beta chains appeared to be HLA-restricted in a later analysis, and the HLA associations seemed to be driven largely by CMV exposure. Presence/absence analyses assumed roughly uniform sequencing depth across donors, an assumption that may not hold. A further reported finding was that TCR beta sequences accurately predicted the HLA-A and HLA-B alleles for most subjects in the first cohort. A later analysis reported that several top co-occurrence clusters appeared linked to parvovirus B19, influenza, CMV and Epstein-Barr virus. It was suggested by the authors that the approach could potentially be generalized to other disease states and immunological phenotypes. Cytomegalovirus status was reported to be diagnosed by the classifier with high specificity and sensitivity in both the original and validation cohorts. Most TCR sequences were observed very rarely across donors, whereas some public TCRs were present in many individuals. Because counts were too low, about 18 rarely observed V segments, including chromosome 9 orphons, were excluded from the earlier analysis of 587 of the donors. The only immune exposure information available for the cohort was CMV serostatus. Because HLA typing was unavailable for some donors at each locus, only the typed subset was used in association tests. In the study, around 150 TCR beta chains were listed as associated with cytomegalovirus. The sequencing pipeline was judged likely to have produced a cluster of highly shared sequence variants as a technical artifact. According to a later genetic analysis, donors in an Asian-associated ancestry cluster had fewer N-insertions in productive TCRs than the approximately 650-donor mean. In a later analysis, HLA-associated TCR beta chains were found to be more clonally expanded and to have lower generation probabilities than equally common non-associated chains. Specific HLA alleles were associated with about 17,000 TCR beta sequences at a false discovery rate of 0.05 in a later analysis. Linkage disequilibrium might explain the correlated functional status among segregating V segments, but an unknown experimental factor could not be ruled out. Only TCR beta chains were sequenced in this cohort, and the absence of alpha or paired-chain data limited detectable features. V-gene and J-gene trimming of TCR beta chains was associated with a missense DCLRE1C variant in a later genetic analysis, and the association was replicated in an independent cohort. Strong co-occurrence of HLA alleles, especially DR and DQ, made assigning TCR associations to individual alleles difficult. In vitro tests confirmed that three of the cytomegalovirus-associated TCR beta chains recognize cytomegalovirus antigens. A later analysis found that TCR association rates varied across HLA loci, with DRB1 alleles showing the most associated TCRs and HLA-C alleles the fewest.

The cohort comprised some 730 healthy bone marrow donors. At the time of sampling, all cohort members were nominally healthy, though unrecorded immune exposures were likely present. The donor tested CMV seronegative and was one of the 352 seronegative cohort members. Every donor gave a peripheral blood sample, and the peripheral blood mononuclear cells from that sample were used for TCR beta sequencing. Genomic DNA was extracted from the blood cell samples with the Qiagen DNeasy Blood Extraction Kit. The library was obtained by the immunoSEQ multiplex PCR assay. For the multiplex PCR, a mixture combining 60 forward primers for TCR Vbeta segments and 13 reverse primers for TCR Jbeta segments was used. The CDR3 region of rearranged TCR beta genes was amplified from genomic DNA with a multiplex PCR assay. Amplified TCR beta libraries were sequenced as 87-base-pair reads on the Illumina HiSeq System. The paper's processing steps were these. Across the 500 to 700 repertoires, a later analysis counted tens of millions of unique TCR beta chains, approximately 12 million of which were shared by at least two donors. To remove PCR and sequencing errors, raw reads were error-corrected and collapsed into unique sequences using a nearest-neighbor algorithm that merged closely related sequences. V, D and J gene segments were assigned by aligning CDR3 sequences to IMGT reference sequences. For a sequence to be retained, a match of at least six nucleotides was required to both a V gene segment and a J gene segment. A rearrangement counted as productive if the CDR3 had no stop codons and remained in frame with V and J, and every other rearrangement counted as non-productive. CDR3 was defined according to IMGT convention as the region running from the second conserved V-encoded cysteine to the conserved J-encoded phenylalanine. The earlier analysis of about 500 of the donors excluded sequences that lacked an unambiguous match to a single V gene segment. In an earlier analysis of around 590 of the donors, a V segment was called functional when productive rearrangements were above 56.7%, and segregating when the standard deviation between donors exceeded 5%. A statistical classification framework was built to diagnose cytomegalovirus status from the catalog of TCR beta chain sequences. In a later analysis, V and J genes were assigned by comparing TCR nucleotide sequences against IMGT/GENE-DB human TR gene sequences. The TCRdist pipeline was used in a later analysis to assign CDR3 sequences and most-parsimonious VDJ recombination scenarios. In a later analysis, each TCR beta chain was defined by its CDR3 amino acid sequence together with its V-gene family, and reads without a unique V-gene family were excluded. As a way to deal with suspected cross-contamination and a sequencing artifact, a later analysis dropped 450 to 600 nucleotide sequences that were highly shared and had low generation probability. In a later analysis, a clonal expansion index for each public chain was calculated from normalized within-repertoire ranks of inferred template counts. Generation probabilities in a later analysis came from a VDJ recombination model fitted to out-of-frame rearrangements, and those results were checked against IGoR. In a later analysis, TCR-TCR, TCR-HLA and TCR-CMV co-occurrence was scored with hypergeometric tests, and a repertoire-size bias correction was applied to TCR pairs. To estimate false discovery rates, a later analysis permuted the HLA or CMV assignments 20 times. In a later analysis, co-occurring TCRs were grouped using DBSCAN, and TCRdist sequence similarity was added for clustering within HLA-allele-positive subsets. Repertoires with fewer than 30,000 or more than 120,000 public chains, plus five repertoires with anomalous nucleotide sharing, were excluded from co-occurrence clustering. Held by TCRdb, this immuneACCESS table contains in-frame sequences only and omits some clones. Under half of the omission traces to an unresolved V gene where checked; the cause of the rest is unknown. D and trimming were read from the DNA, whereas the V and J calls and clone size are those reported in that table. The sample data list roughly 170,000 clones, and 80% to 85% of these were observed just once. 0.8% to 1.3% of the sample goes to the ten largest clones.

The sequence was collected from a man aged 25-45 years in good health and CMV-seronegative. The material sequenced was PBMCs.

The CDR3 reads CASSQQGVDGYTF. The nucleotide sequence is given as TGTGCCAGCAGTCAACAGGGGGTTGATGGCTACACCTTC. The chain was built from TRBV5-4 and TRBJ1-2, and TRBD1 matches 8 of the central bases. The CDR3 contains 13 residues, cysteine and phenylalanine counted. Only the CDR3 DNA stays, 39 bases, in frame from base 1. V is pruned by 5 bases and J by 6 bases, leaving 6 bases of the junction without a gene match. The CDR1 and CDR2 encoded by the germline V gene (reference sequence) are SGHNT and YYREEE.